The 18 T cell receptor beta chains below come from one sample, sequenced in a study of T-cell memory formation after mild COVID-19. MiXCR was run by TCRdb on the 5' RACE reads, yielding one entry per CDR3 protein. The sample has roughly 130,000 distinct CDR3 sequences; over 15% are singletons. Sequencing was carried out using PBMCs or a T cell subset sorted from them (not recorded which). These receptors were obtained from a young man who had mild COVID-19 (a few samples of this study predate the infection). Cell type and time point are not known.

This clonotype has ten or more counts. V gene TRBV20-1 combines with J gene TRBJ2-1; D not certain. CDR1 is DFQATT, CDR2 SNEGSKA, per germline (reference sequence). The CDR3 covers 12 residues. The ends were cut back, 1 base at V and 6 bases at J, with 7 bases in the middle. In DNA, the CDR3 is TGCAGTGCTAGAGGGTGGGGCAATGAGCAGTTCTTC. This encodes CSARGWGNEQFF.

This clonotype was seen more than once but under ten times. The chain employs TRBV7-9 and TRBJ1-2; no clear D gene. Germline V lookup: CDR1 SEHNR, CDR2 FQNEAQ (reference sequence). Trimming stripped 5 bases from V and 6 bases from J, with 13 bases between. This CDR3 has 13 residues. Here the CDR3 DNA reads TGTGCCAGCAGCCCCCGGACCCGCCATGGCTACACCTTC. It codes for CASSPRTRHGYTF.

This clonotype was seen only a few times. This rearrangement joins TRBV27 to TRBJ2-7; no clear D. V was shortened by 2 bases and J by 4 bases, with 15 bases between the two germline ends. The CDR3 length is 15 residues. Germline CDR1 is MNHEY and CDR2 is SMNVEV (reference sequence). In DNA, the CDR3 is TGTGCCAGCAGTTTACAGCCGCCGGGCCGATACGAGCAGTACTTC. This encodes CASSLQPPGRYEQYF.

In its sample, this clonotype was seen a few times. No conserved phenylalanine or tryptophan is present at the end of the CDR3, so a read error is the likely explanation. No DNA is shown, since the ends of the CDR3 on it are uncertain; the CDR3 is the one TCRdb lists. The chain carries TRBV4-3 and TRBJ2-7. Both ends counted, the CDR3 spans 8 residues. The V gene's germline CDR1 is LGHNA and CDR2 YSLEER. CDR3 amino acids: CASPQQGC.

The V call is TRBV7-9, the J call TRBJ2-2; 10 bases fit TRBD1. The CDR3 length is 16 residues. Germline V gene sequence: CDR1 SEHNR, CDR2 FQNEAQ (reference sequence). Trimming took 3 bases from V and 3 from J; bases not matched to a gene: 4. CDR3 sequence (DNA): TGTGCCAGCAGCTTTACGACAGGGGGCTACACCGGGGAGCTGTTTTTT. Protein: CASSFTTGGYTGELFF.

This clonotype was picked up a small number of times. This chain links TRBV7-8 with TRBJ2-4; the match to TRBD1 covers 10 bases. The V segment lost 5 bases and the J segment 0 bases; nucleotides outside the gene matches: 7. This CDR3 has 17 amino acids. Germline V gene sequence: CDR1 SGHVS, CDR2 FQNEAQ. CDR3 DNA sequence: TGTGCCAGCAGCATAGACAGGGGGCGCGTAGCCAAAAACATTCAGTACTTC. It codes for CASSIDRGRVAKNIQYF.

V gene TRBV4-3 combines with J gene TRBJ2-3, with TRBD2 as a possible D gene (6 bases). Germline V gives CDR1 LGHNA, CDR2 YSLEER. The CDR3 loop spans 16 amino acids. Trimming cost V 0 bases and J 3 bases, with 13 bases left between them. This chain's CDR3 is CASSQEPLGGTDTQYF. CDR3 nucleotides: TGCGCCAGCAGCCAAGAACCGCTGGGGGGTACAGATACGCAGTATTTT.

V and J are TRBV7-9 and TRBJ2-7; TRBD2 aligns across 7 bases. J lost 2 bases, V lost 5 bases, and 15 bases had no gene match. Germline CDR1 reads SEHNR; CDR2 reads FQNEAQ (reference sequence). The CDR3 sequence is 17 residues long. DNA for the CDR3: TGTGCCAGCAGCCCCCACCATAAGACGGGGAGGGCCTACGAGCAGTACTTC. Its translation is CASSPHHKTGRAYEQYF.

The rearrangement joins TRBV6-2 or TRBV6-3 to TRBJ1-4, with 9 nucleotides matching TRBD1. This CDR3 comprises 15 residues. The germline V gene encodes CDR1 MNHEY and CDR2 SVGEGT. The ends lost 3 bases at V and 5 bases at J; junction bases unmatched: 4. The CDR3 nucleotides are TGTGCCAGCAGTTATGCCGGGACAGGGAATGAAAAACTGTTTTTT. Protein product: CASSYAGTGNEKLFF.

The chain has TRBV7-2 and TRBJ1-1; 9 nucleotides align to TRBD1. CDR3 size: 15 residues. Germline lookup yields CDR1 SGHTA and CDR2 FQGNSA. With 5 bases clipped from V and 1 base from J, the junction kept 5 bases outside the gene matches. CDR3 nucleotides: TGTGCCAGCAGCCCTTACAGGGGGCAGAACACTGAAGCTTTCTTT. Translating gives CASSPYRGQNTEAFF. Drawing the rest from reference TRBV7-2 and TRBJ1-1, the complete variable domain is GAGVSQSPSNKVTEKGKDVELRCDPISGHTALYWYRQSLGQGLEFLIYFQGNSAPDKSGLPSDRFSAERTGGSVSTLTIQRTQQEDSAVYLCASSPYRGQNTEAFFGQGTRLTVV.

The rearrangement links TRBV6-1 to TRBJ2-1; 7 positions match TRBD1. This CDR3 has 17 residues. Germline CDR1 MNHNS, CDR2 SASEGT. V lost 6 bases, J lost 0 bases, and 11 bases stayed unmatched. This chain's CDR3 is CASRGPRQGSSYNEQFF. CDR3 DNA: TGTGCCAGCAGGGGACCCCGACAGGGTAGCTCCTACAATGAGCAGTTCTTC.

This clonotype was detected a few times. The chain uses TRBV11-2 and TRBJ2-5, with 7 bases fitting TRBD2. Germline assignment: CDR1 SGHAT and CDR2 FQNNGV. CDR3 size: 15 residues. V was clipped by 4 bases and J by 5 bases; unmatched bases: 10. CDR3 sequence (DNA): TGTGCCAGCAGCTCCCGTTGGGGGACTACGGAGACCCAGTACTTC. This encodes CASSSRWGTTETQYF.

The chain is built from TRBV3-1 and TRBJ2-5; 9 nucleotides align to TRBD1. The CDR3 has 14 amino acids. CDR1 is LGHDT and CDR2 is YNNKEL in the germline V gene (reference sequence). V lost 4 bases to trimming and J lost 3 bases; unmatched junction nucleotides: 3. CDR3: CASSPRDREETQYF. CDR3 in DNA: TGTGCCAGCAGCCCCCGGGACAGGGAAGAGACCCAGTACTTC.

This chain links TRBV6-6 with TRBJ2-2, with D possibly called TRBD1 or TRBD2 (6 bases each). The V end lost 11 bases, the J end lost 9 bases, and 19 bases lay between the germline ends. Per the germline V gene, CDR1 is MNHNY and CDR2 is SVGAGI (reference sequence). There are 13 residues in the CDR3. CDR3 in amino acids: CAGGTLNGRELFF. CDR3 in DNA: TGTGCCGGGGGGACACTCAATGGCAGGGAGCTGTTTTTT.

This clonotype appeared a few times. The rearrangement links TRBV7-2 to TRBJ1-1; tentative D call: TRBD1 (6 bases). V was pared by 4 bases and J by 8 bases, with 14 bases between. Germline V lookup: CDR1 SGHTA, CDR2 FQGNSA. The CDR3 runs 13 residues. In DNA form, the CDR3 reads TGTGCCAGCAGCTCGACTACAGGGTTCGAAGCTTTCTTT. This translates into CASSSTTGFEAFF.

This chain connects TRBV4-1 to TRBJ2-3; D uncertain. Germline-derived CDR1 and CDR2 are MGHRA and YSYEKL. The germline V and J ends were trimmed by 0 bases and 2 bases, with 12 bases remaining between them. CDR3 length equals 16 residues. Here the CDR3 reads CASSQETSPNTDTQYF. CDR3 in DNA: TGCGCCAGCAGCCAAGAGACTTCCCCTAACACAGATACGCAGTATTTT.

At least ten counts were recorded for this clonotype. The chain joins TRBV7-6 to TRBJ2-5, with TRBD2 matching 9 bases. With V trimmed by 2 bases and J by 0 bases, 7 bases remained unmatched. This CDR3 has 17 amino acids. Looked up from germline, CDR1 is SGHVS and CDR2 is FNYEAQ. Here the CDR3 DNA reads TGTGCCAGCAGCTTAAGACCTAGCGGGGTAAACCAAGAGACCCAGTACTTC. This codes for CASSLRPSGVNQETQYF.

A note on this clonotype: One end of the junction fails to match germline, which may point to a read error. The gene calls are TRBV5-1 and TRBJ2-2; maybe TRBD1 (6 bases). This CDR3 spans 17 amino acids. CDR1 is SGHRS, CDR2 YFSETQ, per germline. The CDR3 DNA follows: TGTGCCAGCAGCTTGGGGGTGACAGGCCTGAACACCGGGGAGCTGTTTTTT. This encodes CASSLGVTGLNTGELFF.